The clone carrying this TCR beta chain was counted only a few times. What it recognizes is unknown. Only in-frame clones appear in the TCRdb table, and some are missing; sequencing was by immunoSEQ multiplex PCR. The table has around 90,000 clones, around nine tenths seen once; the top ten hold about an eighth. The sample comes from a study of T cell responses to AZD1222 COVID-19 vaccine. Broader study findings: Donors were largely white British and mainly female; clonal diversity was possibly underestimated. Spike-specific TCR breadth and depth grew following two AZD1222 doses.

Looked up from germline, CDR1 is MNHEY and CDR2 is SVGAGI. This CDR3 has 13 amino acids. Between the trimmed V and J ends, which lost 6 bases and 2 bases, there was a span of 8 bases. The sequenced sample was peripheral blood, obtained on day 0 of AZD1222 vaccination. The TCR comes from an adult in good health. V gene TRBV6-5 combines with J gene TRBJ1-3, with D hard to call. The CDR3 loop reads CASSPVTGNTIYF. CDR3 DNA: TGTGCCAGCAGCCCGGTTACTGGAAACACCATATATTTT.